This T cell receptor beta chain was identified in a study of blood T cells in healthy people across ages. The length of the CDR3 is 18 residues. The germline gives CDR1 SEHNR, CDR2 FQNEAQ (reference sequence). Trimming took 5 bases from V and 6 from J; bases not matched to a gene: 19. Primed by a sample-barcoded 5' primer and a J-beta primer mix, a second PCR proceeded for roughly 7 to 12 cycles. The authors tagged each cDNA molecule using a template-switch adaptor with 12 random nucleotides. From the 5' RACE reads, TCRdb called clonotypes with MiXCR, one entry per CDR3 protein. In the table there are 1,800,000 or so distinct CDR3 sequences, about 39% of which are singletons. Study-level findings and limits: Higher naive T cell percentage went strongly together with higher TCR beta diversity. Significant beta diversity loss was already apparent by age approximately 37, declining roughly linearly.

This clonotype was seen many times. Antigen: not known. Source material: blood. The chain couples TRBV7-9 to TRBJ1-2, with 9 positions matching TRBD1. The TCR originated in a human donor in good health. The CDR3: CASSITQRLGQGYNGYTF. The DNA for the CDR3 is TGTGCCAGCAGCATCACACAGAGGCTGGGACAGGGTTATAATGGCTACACCTTC. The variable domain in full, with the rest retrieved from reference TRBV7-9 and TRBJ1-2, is DTGVSQNPRHKITKRGQNVTFRCDPISEHNRLYWYRQTLGQGPEFLTYFQNEAQLEKSRLLSDRFSAERPKGSFSTLEIQRTEQGDSAMYLCASSITQRLGQGYNGYTFGSGTRLTVV.